The 7 T cell receptor beta chains reported below all come from one sample, sequenced in a study of blood T cell repertoires in COVID-19. TCRdb's table, derived via immunoSEQ multiplex PCR, lists solely in-frame clones and lacks some. The table lists about 70,000 clones, approximately 89% of them singletons, with about 1.3% in the top ten. Specimen: peripheral blood. The receptors shown here come from a man in his sixties with acute or convalescent COVID-19.

In regard to this clone: The same CDR3 can be traced to other DNA sequences in this sample. This chain joins TRBV19 and TRBJ2-1; a possible D gene is TRBD1 (5 bases). CDR3 length: 14 amino acids. Per germline, CDR1 LNHDA and CDR2 SQIVND (reference sequence). Trimming took off 1 base at V and 3 bases at J, with 7 bases between the two ends. The CDR3 coding sequence is TGTGCCAGTAGTATAGGAACAGGCTACAATGAGCAGTTCTTC. Protein product: CASSIGTGYNEQFF. The variable domain in full, with the rest retrieved from reference TRBV19 and TRBJ2-1, is DGGITQSPKYLFRKEGQNVTLSCEQNLNHDAMYWYRQDPGQGLRLIYYSQIVNDFQKGDIAEGYSVSREKKESFPLTVTSAQKNPTAFYLCASSIGTGYNEQFFGPGTRLTVL.

V is TRBV27 and J is TRBJ1-3; weak D call: TRBD1 (5 bases). Trimming removed 0 bases from V and 6 bases from J, with 12 bases in between. Per germline, CDR1 MNHEY and CDR2 SMNVEV (reference sequence). The CDR3 length is 15 residues. CDR3 nucleotides: TGTGCCAGCAGTTTATCGCCGGGGGGGTCAAACACCATATATTTT. This gives the protein CASSLSPGGSNTIYF.

V and J are TRBV11-2 and TRBJ1-4; D remains ambiguous. The V gene lost 4 bases and the J gene lost 6 bases, with 15 bases spanning the gap. CDR3 length: 15 amino acids. The germline V gene encodes CDR1 SGHAT and CDR2 FQNNGV. DNA of the CDR3: TGTGCCAGCAGCTATTCCCTCGAATCGGATGAAAAACTGTTTTTT. Translation: CASSYSLESDEKLFF.

The J gene is TRBJ1-4, the V gene TRBV24-1, with D hard to call. The V end lost 0 bases, the J end lost 5 bases, and 18 bases lay between the germline ends. CDR1 and CDR2 from the germline V gene are KGHDR and SFDVKD. This CDR3 spans 18 amino acids. The CDR3 loop reads CATSDLQWVGGKNEKLFF. As DNA, the CDR3 is TGTGCCACCAGTGATTTGCAATGGGTAGGCGGCAAAAATGAAAAACTGTTTTTT.

The V and J genes are TRBV12-3 or TRBV12-4 and TRBJ2-7, with D perhaps TRBD1 (6 bases). This CDR3 has 12 residues. V lost 5 bases and J 3 bases, leaving 8 bases between the germline ends. Here the CDR3 reads CASSTGFYEQYF. The CDR3 DNA reads TGTGCCAGCAGTACAGGGTTCTACGAGCAGTACTTC.

In its sample, this clone was seen a few times. The chain joins TRBV5-1 to TRBJ2-2, with D possibly matching TRBD1 (5 bases). Trimming pared 4 bases from V and 6 bases from J, leaving 10 bases between. The CDR3 sequence is 13 residues long. CDR1 and CDR2 (germline): SGHRS, YFSETQ. CDR3 in amino acids: CASSVQGPGELFF. In DNA form, the CDR3 reads TGCGCCAGCAGCGTCCAGGGTCCCGGGGAGCTGTTTTTT.

The chain is built from TRBV5-1 and TRBJ1-2, with D perhaps matching TRBD1 (5 bases). Germline loops: CDR1 SGHRS, CDR2 YFSETQ. Trimming left V 4 bases short and J 6 bases short, with 16 bases between. CDR3 length: 14 amino acids. CDR3 loop: CASSLESTVHGYTF. Written as DNA, the CDR3 is TGCGCCAGCAGCCTCGAATCGACAGTCCATGGCTACACCTTC.